Shown below are 25 T cell receptor beta chains from a single sample sequenced in a study of patients and donors after allogeneic stem cell transplantation. One entry per CDR3 protein results from TCRdb running MiXCR on the RT-PCR reads. The repertoire holds approximately 200,000 distinct CDR3 sequences, with over 30% as singletons. Sample: blood, either unsorted or a sorted T cell fraction (not recorded which). Receptor source: a human donor who was either an allogeneic HSCT recipient or a stem cell or donor lymphocyte infusion donor (not recorded which). It is not recorded whose cells these are; they may come from a transplant donor.

The rearrangement links TRBV2 to TRBJ2-7, with D unclear. Germline V gene data show CDR1 as SNHLY and CDR2 as FYNNEI. This CDR3 has 16 residues. V shed 4 bases and J shed 0 bases, with 16 bases lying between them. In DNA form, the CDR3 reads TGTGCCAGCAGTGTTCCCTCCAGGAGCAGCTCCTACGAGCAGTACTTC. As protein: CASSVPSRSSSYEQYF.

This clonotype was counted only a few times. V and J are TRBV6-6 and TRBJ1-1; no clear D gene. Germline V gene data show CDR1 as MNHNY and CDR2 as SVGAGI (reference sequence). The CDR3 length is 15 residues. The V gene lost 7 bases and the J gene lost 1 base, with 16 bases spanning the gap. The CDR3 spells CASKAITDQNTEAFF. The CDR3 DNA is TGTGCCAGCAAAGCGATAACGGACCAGAACACTGAAGCTTTCTTT.

This clonotype was observed a few times. This rearrangement joins TRBV2 to TRBJ1-1; D not resolved. Trimming took 7 bases from V and 5 from J, leaving 14 bases between them. This CDR3 contains 13 residues. CDR1 SNHLY and CDR2 FYNNEI come from the germline V gene. The CDR3 DNA reads as TGTGCCAGCAAGTTAAGGGAGCAGACTGAAGCTTTCTTT. Its translation is CASKLREQTEAFF.

This sequence joins TRBV25-1 and TRBJ1-1, with D tentatively TRBD1 (5 bases). Germline V CDR1 and CDR2: MGHDK, SYGVNS. Trimming took 1 base from V and 6 from J, leaving 12 bases between them. The CDR3 runs 14 residues. CDR3 DNA sequence: TGTGCCAGCAGTGAATCGCAGGGAATCCCTGAAGCTTTCTTT. Its translation is CASSESQGIPEAFF.

The genes are TRBV7-8 and TRBJ1-1; D gene uncertain. Germline V gene sequence: CDR1 SGHVS, CDR2 FQNEAQ. V lost 1 base, J lost 5 bases, and 11 bases lay in between. The CDR3 is 14 residues long. This CDR3 reads CASSLGGTNTEAFF. The CDR3 bases are TGTGCCAGCAGCTTAGGCGGCACCAATACTGAAGCTTTCTTT.

This chain joins TRBV12-3 or TRBV12-4 and TRBJ2-2; D is perhaps TRBD2 (5 bases). With 7 bases removed from V and 4 bases from J, the gap between germline ends came to 10 bases. This CDR3 spans 13 amino acids. CDR3 nucleotide sequence: TGTGCCAGCACTGGGGAGCTCACCGGGGAGCTGTTTTTT. This codes for CASTGELTGELFF.

The gene calls are TRBV4-1 and TRBJ2-7; D unresolved. The CDR3 consists of 16 residues. Per germline, CDR1 MGHRA and CDR2 YSYEKL. Trimming took 0 bases from V and 4 from J, leaving 16 bases between them. CDR3 in DNA: TGCGCCAGCAGCCAAGAATCAGGCTTTGGGCAGTACGAGCAGTACTTC. It specifies CASSQESGFGQYEQYF.

The chain recombines TRBV20-1 with TRBJ2-3, with a weak D call TRBD1 (6 bases). CDR1 is DFQATT and CDR2 is SNEGSKA in the germline V gene (reference sequence). With 5 bases removed from V and 0 bases from J, the gap between germline ends came to 15 bases. This CDR3 has 15 residues. The CDR3 spells CSAYTGLRSTDTQYF. The CDR3 nucleotides read TGCAGTGCTTATACAGGGCTCCGGAGCACAGATACGCAGTATTTT.

The V gene is TRBV11-2, the J gene TRBJ1-1; D is uncertain. The CDR3 loop spans 16 amino acids. In germline, CDR1 is SGHAT, CDR2 FQNNGV. V shed 5 bases and J shed 1 base, with 17 bases lying between them. CDR3 amino acids: CASSNRPAESNTEAFF. The CDR3 region has the DNA TGTGCCAGCAGCAACCGCCCGGCAGAGTCGAACACTGAAGCTTTCTTT. Drawing the rest from reference TRBV11-2 and TRBJ1-1, the complete variable domain is EAGVAQSPRYKIIEKRQSVAFWCNPISGHATLYWYQQILGQGPKLLIQFQNNGVVDDSQLPKDRFSAERLKGVDSTLKIQPAKLEDSAVYLCASSNRPAESNTEAFFGQGTRLTVV.

A few counts support this clonotype. The chain employs TRBV12-3 or TRBV12-4 and TRBJ2-7, with D perhaps matching TRBD2 (6 bases). This CDR3 region has 11 residues. V was clipped by 6 bases and J by 6 bases, with 9 bases between them. The CDR3 region has the DNA TGTGCCAGCAGCCGGGGGTCCGAGCAGTACTTC. Its translation is CASSRGSEQYF.

The chain employs TRBV28 and TRBJ1-1; perhaps TRBD1 as D (6 bases). The germline gives CDR1 MDHEN, CDR2 SYDVKM. The CDR3 consists of 14 residues. The ends were cut back, 6 bases at V and 10 bases at J, with 21 bases in the middle. The CDR3 DNA sequence: TGTGCCAGCAGCGATCGGACAGTAGCTCGGCGAGCTTTCTTT. Translated: CASSDRTVARRAFF.

V is TRBV5-6 and J is TRBJ1-5; D perhaps matches TRBD1 (5 bases). The germline V gene encodes CDR1 SGHDT and CDR2 YYEEEE. V lost 4 bases and J 2 bases, leaving 13 bases between the germline ends. This CDR3 comprises 15 residues. CDR3 loop: CASSPWWGGNQPQHF. The CDR3, as DNA: TGTGCCAGCAGCCCCTGGTGGGGGGGCAATCAGCCCCAGCATTTT.

The V gene is TRBV5-4, the J gene TRBJ2-1; a weak D match, TRBD2 (7 bases). The V gene lost 0 bases and the J gene lost 14 bases, with 12 bases spanning the gap. This CDR3 contains 12 residues. Per germline, CDR1 SGHNT and CDR2 YYREEE (reference sequence). Here the CDR3 DNA reads TGTGCCAGCAGCTTGGCGGGGGGCTACGAGTTCTTC. Its translation is CASSLAGGYEFF.

This clonotype occurred a few times. The CDR3 loop is CASSFTGTGPPGYTF. Here the CDR3 DNA reads TGTGCCAGCAGTTTCACCGGGACAGGTCCCCCCGGCTACACCTTC. This chain uses TRBV11-2 with TRBJ1-2; 8 nucleotides agree with TRBD1. After removal of 6 bases from V and 8 bases from J, the junction contained 14 bases not matched to a gene. The CDR3 has 15 amino acids. From germline, CDR1 is SGHAT and CDR2 FQNNGV.

This clonotype was counted a few times. V and J are TRBV5-1 and TRBJ2-1; unclear D gene. Trimming left V 0 bases short and J 7 bases short, with 14 bases between. The CDR3 is made up of 15 amino acids. Germline CDR1 is SGHRS and CDR2 is YFSETQ. CDR3 sequence: CASSLVPALGNEQFF. The CDR3 coding sequence is TGCGCCAGCAGCTTGGTACCAGCGTTAGGGAATGAGCAGTTCTTC. The entire variable domain, with the rest obtained from reference TRBV5-1 and TRBJ2-1, is as follows: KAGVTQTPRYLIKTRGQQVTLSCSPISGHRSVSWYQQTPGQGLQFLFEYFSETQRNKGNFPGRFSGRQFSNSRSEMNVSTLELGDSALYLCASSLVPALGNEQFFGPGTRLTVL.

This chain joins TRBV5-1 and TRBJ2-4, with D tentatively TRBD2 (6 bases). CDR3 length equals 13 residues. V was shortened by 2 bases and J by 7 bases, with 10 bases between the two germline ends. Germline loops: CDR1 SGHRS, CDR2 YFSETQ. The chain's CDR3 is CASSFGGENIQYF. CDR3 in DNA: TGCGCCAGCAGCTTTGGAGGGGAGAACATTCAGTACTTC.

The chain uses TRBV10-3 and TRBJ2-1; D ambiguous. Germline values: CDR1 ENHRY, CDR2 SYGVKD. The CDR3 consists of 15 residues. Trimming removed 9 bases at V and 0 bases at J, with 15 bases between. The chain's CDR3 is CAISSSGNSYNEQFF. CDR3 nucleotide sequence: TGTGCCATTTCCTCCAGTGGGAACTCCTACAATGAGCAGTTCTTC.

To note about this clonotype: At one end, the junction sequence differs from germline, possibly due to a read error. The chain joins TRBV29-1 to TRBJ2-7; D is perhaps TRBD1 (5 bases). The CDR3 has 11 residues. Germline V CDR1 and CDR2: SQVTM, ANQGSEA. The DNA for the CDR3 is TGCAACGTTGCGACAGATTACGAGCAGTACTTC. It is translated as CNVATDYEQYF.

The chain combines TRBV27 with TRBJ1-6, with TRBD1 as a possible D gene (5 bases). V lost 5 bases and J 0 bases, leaving 17 bases between the germline ends. This CDR3 is built from 18 residues. Germline assignment: CDR1 MNHEY and CDR2 SMNVEV (reference sequence). CDR3 region: CASSPMDILSSYNSPLHF. CDR3 nucleotides: TGTGCCAGCAGTCCAATGGACATCTTGAGCTCCTATAATTCACCCCTCCACTTT.

This chain joins TRBV4-1 and TRBJ2-5; 9 bases align to TRBD1. There are 15 residues in the CDR3. From germline, CDR1 is MGHRA and CDR2 YSYEKL. V was pared by 4 bases and J by 5 bases, with 8 bases of the junction left unmatched. CDR3: CASSPHTGGVETQYF. The CDR3 nucleotides read TGCGCCAGCAGCCCACACACAGGGGGCGTGGAGACCCAGTACTTC.

This rearrangement joins TRBV4-1 to TRBJ1-2; D is unresolved. CDR3 length: 16 amino acids. The V and J ends lost 1 base and 0 bases respectively, with 12 bases between them. Germline V gene data show CDR1 as MGHRA and CDR2 as YSYEKL. The CDR3 sequence: CASSQVTAEANYGYTF. CDR3 sequence (DNA): TGCGCCAGCAGCCAAGTAACCGCCGAAGCTAACTATGGCTACACCTTC.

This clonotype was counted a few times. The V call is TRBV6-5, the J call TRBJ2-3; 13 bases match TRBD2. V shed 0 bases and J 6 bases; nucleotides not matched to a gene: 6. Germline CDR1 MNHEY, CDR2 SVGAGI. The CDR3 has 17 amino acids. As DNA, the CDR3 is TGTGCCAGCAGTTACTCCGCGACTAGCGGGGGGCAGGATACGCAGTATTTT. Translated: CASSYSATSGGQDTQYF.

This sequence joins TRBV4-1 and TRBJ1-1, with D possibly being TRBD1 (5 bases). V lost 1 base and J lost 11, with 11 bases in between. The germline CDR1 and CDR2 sequences are MGHRA and YSYEKL. This CDR3 comprises 12 residues. The CDR3 loop reads CASSQAGRGAFF. CDR3 nucleotide sequence: TGCGCCAGCAGCCAAGCCGGTCGGGGGGCTTTCTTT.

The chain recombines TRBV29-1 with TRBJ1-4, with D possibly TRBD1 on 5 matching bases. CDR3 length: 14 amino acids. CDR1 and CDR2 from the germline V gene are SQVTM and ANQGSEA. V lost 1 base and J lost 10, with 16 bases in between. DNA for the CDR3: TGCAGCGTTGAAGTCGGGTCAGGGTCTCGAAAACTGTTTTTT. It specifies CSVEVGSGSRKLFF.

This clonotype was picked up a small number of times. The V and J genes are TRBV10-1 and TRBJ1-2; D is possibly TRBD1 (6 bases). V gave up 7 bases and J gave up 7 bases, with 19 bases separating them. The CDR3 is 14 residues long. From germline, CDR1 is WNHNN and CDR2 SYGVQD (reference sequence). CDR3 in amino acids: CASTRTGTPFGYTF. CDR3 sequence (DNA): TGCGCCAGCACCCGAACAGGGACTCCTTTTGGCTACACCTTC.